This T cell receptor (beta chain) was profiled in a study of sequential checkpoint blockade in melanoma. There are 15 residues in the CDR3. Trimming removed 1 base at V and 0 bases at J, with 10 bases between. Germline V gives CDR1 MDHEN, CDR2 SYDVKM. The data were produced by immunoSEQ multiplex PCR, yet TCRdb's version contains in-frame clones alone and is incomplete. This table has 10,000 to 15,000 clones, roughly 21% appearing once. Treatment in this sample: randomized to nivolumab then ipilimumab (arm A) or the reverse (arm B). The chain has TRBV28 and TRBJ2-7; D is possibly TRBD2 (6 bases). The starting material was tumor tissue (inferred from file names), obtained from a patient given nivolumab and ipilimumab in sequence. The sequence was obtained from a human donor with melanoma. Here the CDR3 reads CASSLYFGSSYEQYF. The CDR3 nucleotides read TGTGCCAGCAGTTTATACTTCGGGAGCTCCTACGAGCAGTACTTC.